These T cell receptor beta chains were read from a single sample in a study of blood T cell repertoires in COVID-19. TCRdb keeps only in-frame clones here, not all; method: immunoSEQ multiplex PCR. The table includes roughly 150,000 clones, approximately 82% detected once. Sequenced: peripheral blood. The source of these receptors is an elderly woman with active or convalescent COVID-19. Each CDR3 is given with its conserved first and last residue. Fields, in order: J gene, clone size, V gene, D gene, CDR3 protein, CDR3 DNA. A D gene is named only where the DNA matches it firmly. The size entry is marked missing in some rows and otherwise reads once, few, many or a size class.

j_call: TRBJ2-7
clone_size: -
v_call: TRBV21-1
d_call: -
cdr3_aa: CASSKDGGMTPYEQYF
cdr3_nt: TGTGCCAGCAGCAAAGATGGCGGTATGACTCCCTACGAGCAGTACTTC

j_call: TRBJ1-6
clone_size: -
v_call: TRBV11-2
d_call: -
cdr3_aa: CASSPRPDYNSPLHF
cdr3_nt: TGTGCCAGCAGCCCGAGGCCAGACTATAATTCACCCCTCCACTTT

j_call: TRBJ1-4
clone_size: -
v_call: TRBV19
d_call: -
cdr3_aa: CASSIKHSTNEKLFF
cdr3_nt: TGTGCCAGTAGTATCAAACATTCAACTAATGAAAAACTGTTTTTT

j_call: TRBJ1-2
clone_size: few
v_call: TRBV3-1/TRBV3-2
d_call: -
cdr3_aa: CASSPDQGGNTF
cdr3_nt: TGTGCCAGCAGCCCTGACCAGGGTGGAAACACCTTC

j_call: TRBJ2-5
clone_size: -
v_call: TRBV24-1
d_call: TRBD1
cdr3_aa: CATSATGTGHQETQYF
cdr3_nt: TGTGCCACCAGTGCCACCGGGACAGGGCACCAAGAGACCCAGTACTTC

j_call: TRBJ1-1
clone_size: once
v_call: TRBV20-1
d_call: TRBD1
cdr3_aa: CSAGGQGEAFF
cdr3_nt: TGCAGTGCAGGAGGACAGGGCGAAGCTTTCTTT

j_call: TRBJ2-1
clone_size: once
v_call: TRBV4-2
d_call: TRBD2
cdr3_aa: CASSQDPPTSGRTNEQFF
cdr3_nt: TGTGCCAGCAGCCAAGATCCCCCGACTAGCGGGAGAACAAATGAGCAGTTCTTC

j_call: TRBJ1-1
clone_size: -
v_call: TRBV28
d_call: TRBD1
cdr3_aa: CASRYDRGGFETEAFF
cdr3_nt: TGTGCCAGCAGGTACGACAGGGGGGGTTTCGAGACTGAAGCTTTCTTT

j_call: TRBJ2-7
clone_size: -
v_call: TRBV9
d_call: -
cdr3_aa: CASSVDTGAAYEQYF
cdr3_nt: TGTGCCAGCAGCGTAGACACGGGAGCGGCCTACGAGCAGTACTTC

j_call: TRBJ2-1
clone_size: -
v_call: TRBV14
d_call: -
cdr3_aa: CASSQVSVYNEQFF
cdr3_nt: TGTGCCAGCAGCCAAGTTAGTGTTTACAATGAGCAGTTCTTC

j_call: TRBJ2-5
clone_size: -
v_call: TRBV7-9
d_call: -
cdr3_aa: CASSFGVVGETQYF
cdr3_nt: TGTGCCAGCAGCTTCGGAGTTGTTGGGGAGACCCAGTACTTC

j_call: TRBJ1-5
clone_size: -
v_call: TRBV27
d_call: -
cdr3_aa: CASSLAGFENQPQHF
cdr3_nt: TGTGCCAGCAGTTTAGCGGGCTTCGAAAATCAGCCCCAGCATTTT

j_call: TRBJ1-2
clone_size: -
v_call: TRBV5-6
d_call: TRBD1
cdr3_aa: CASRRTGGYTF
cdr3_nt: TGTGCCAGCAGAAGGACAGGAGGCTACACCTTC

j_call: TRBJ2-7
clone_size: -
v_call: TRBV7-3
d_call: -
cdr3_aa: CASSLEQGRGEQYF
cdr3_nt: TGTGCCAGCAGCTTGGAACAGGGAAGAGGGGAGCAGTACTTC

j_call: TRBJ1-4
clone_size: -
v_call: TRBV5-4
d_call: -
cdr3_aa: CASSLAREEKLFF
cdr3_nt: TGTGCCAGCAGCTTGGCCAGGGAAGAAAAACTGTTTTTT

j_call: TRBJ1-1
clone_size: -
v_call: TRBV2
d_call: -
cdr3_aa: CASSVLGGATEAFF
cdr3_nt: TGTGCCAGCAGTGTTTTGGGAGGTGCCACTGAAGCTTTCTTT

j_call: TRBJ2-2
clone_size: -
v_call: TRBV5-4
d_call: TRBD1
cdr3_aa: CASSPGTGRVSNTGELFF
cdr3_nt: TGTGCCAGCAGCCCCGGGACAGGGAGGGTATCGAACACCGGGGAGCTGTTTTTT